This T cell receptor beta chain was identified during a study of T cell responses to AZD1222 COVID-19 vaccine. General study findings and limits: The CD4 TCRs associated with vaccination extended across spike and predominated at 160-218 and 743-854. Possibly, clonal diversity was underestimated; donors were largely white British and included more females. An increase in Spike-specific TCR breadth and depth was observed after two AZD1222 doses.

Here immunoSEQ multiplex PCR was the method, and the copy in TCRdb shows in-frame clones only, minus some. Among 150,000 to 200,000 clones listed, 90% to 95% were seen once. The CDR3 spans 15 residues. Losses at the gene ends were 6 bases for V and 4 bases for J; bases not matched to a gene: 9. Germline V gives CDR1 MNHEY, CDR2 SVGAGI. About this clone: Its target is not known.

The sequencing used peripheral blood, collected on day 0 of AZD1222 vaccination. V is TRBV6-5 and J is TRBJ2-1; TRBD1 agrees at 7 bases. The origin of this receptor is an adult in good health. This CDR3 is CASRPDRVRYNEQFF. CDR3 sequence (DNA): TGTGCCAGCAGACCCGACAGGGTGAGGTACAATGAGCAGTTCTTC.